A single sample gave rise to the 3 T cell receptor beta chains below, sequenced in a study of blood T cells in healthy people across ages. Sample-barcoded 5' priming and a J-beta primer mix drove a second PCR of roughly 6 to 12 cycles. TCRdb recomputed calls from the 5' RACE reads with MiXCR, one row per CDR3 protein. The table lists 1.5 million to 2 million distinct CDR3 sequences, about 31% of them singletons. Sequences were obtained from blood. Receptors originate from a woman younger than 45 in good health.

The genes are TRBV2 and TRBJ2-7, with TRBD1 matching 7 bases. The CDR3 loop spans 15 amino acids. CDR1 and CDR2 (germline): SNHLY, FYNNEI. The J segment lost 2 bases and the V segment lost 6 bases, leaving 10 bases of the junction unmatched. CDR3: CASSLGGAGPYEQYF. The CDR3 DNA reads TGTGCCAGCAGCCTAGGGGGCGCGGGCCCCTACGAGCAGTACTTC. Supplemented by reference TRBV2 and TRBJ2-7, the full variable domain reads EPEVTQTPSHQVTQMGQEVILRCVPISNHLYFYWYRQILGQKVEFLVSFYNNEISEKSEIFDDQFSVERPDGSNFTLKIRSTKLEDSAMYFCASSLGGAGPYEQYFGPGTRLTVT.

The rearrangement links TRBV6-1 to TRBJ1-1; D call uncertain. The CDR3 spans 16 residues. The V end was cut by 1 base, the J end by 6 bases, with 18 bases between. Germline-derived CDR1 and CDR2 are MNHNS and SASEGT. CDR3 region: CASSEGAQARNSEAFF. The DNA for the CDR3 is TGTGCCAGCAGTGAAGGGGCTCAAGCCCGAAACTCTGAAGCTTTCTTT.

This chain uses TRBV6-2 or TRBV6-3 with TRBJ2-1; a possible D gene is TRBD2 (6 bases). The V and J ends lost 11 bases and 10 bases respectively, with 21 bases between them. This CDR3 has 13 amino acids. Germline loops: CDR1 MNHEY, CDR2 SVGEGT. The chain's CDR3 is CAVRGRGSYEQFF. The CDR3 DNA sequence: TGTGCCGTCCGTGGGCGGGGTTCCTACGAGCAGTTCTTC.